This T cell receptor (beta chain) was sequenced in a study of T cell repertoires in cytomegalovirus infection. Overall study results and limits: Cumulative frequency of public TCR beta families picked out carriers of CMV plus the relevant HLA.

This clonotype was observed at least ten times. Its antigen is undetermined. Via MiXCR, TCRdb re-called the reads, giving one row per CDR3 protein. The sample includes fewer than 550,000 distinct CDR3 sequences, 15% to 20% of them seen just once. The sequence derives from a human donor in good health (CMV status not recorded). Some clones in this sample may be carry-over from other donors' samples. The source material was CD8+ T cells from PBMCs.

The chain's CDR3 is CASSSPAEGLAEDTQYF. CDR3 nucleotide sequence: TGTGCCAGCAGCTCTCCCGCGGAAGGACTAGCAGAAGATACGCAGTATTTT. The genes are TRBV11-2 and TRBJ2-3; 8 bases agree with TRBD2. Trimming removed 4 bases from V and 5 bases from J; junction bases left unmatched: 14. This CDR3 has 17 amino acids. Germline CDR1 and CDR2: SGHAT and FQNNGV.